These 22 T cell receptor beta chains were all obtained from the same sample, sequenced in a study of blood T cell repertoires in COVID-19. Sequencing used immunoSEQ multiplex PCR; TCRdb keeps in-frame clones, though not all of them. The repertoire consists of some 290,000 clones, with 85% to 90% occurring once and the leading ten covering less than 9.5%. The sequenced material came from PBMCs or T cells enriched from blood (not recorded which). Every receptor here comes from a woman in her thirties who had recovered from COVID-19.

This clone occurred once. V and J are TRBV11-1 and TRBJ2-7; D might be TRBD2 (5 bases). Trimming removed 1 base at V and 2 bases at J, with 9 bases between. CDR1 and CDR2 from the germline V gene are SGHAT and FQDESV (reference sequence). The CDR3 runs to 14 residues. Written as DNA, the CDR3 is TGTGCCAGCAGCTTAGTGAAGGAGGCCTACGAGCAGTACTTC. Translating it yields CASSLVKEAYEQYF.

The chain uses TRBV6-1 and TRBJ1-2; TRBD1 aligns across 8 bases. CDR1 MNHNS and CDR2 SASEGT come from the germline V gene. The CDR3 runs to 17 residues. The junction had 10 bases not matched to a gene; V was cut back by 4 bases and J by 0 bases. CDR3 sequence: CASSGRQGPHPNYGYTF. The DNA of the CDR3 is TGTGCCAGCAGTGGCCGACAGGGGCCGCATCCTAACTATGGCTACACCTTC.

The chain couples TRBV5-6 to TRBJ1-1; possibly TRBD1 for D (6 bases). Germline loops: CDR1 SGHDT, CDR2 YYEEEE. Trimming cost V 1 base and J 6 bases, with 19 bases left between them. The CDR3 totals 16 residues. The CDR3 DNA sequence: TGTGCCAGCAGCTTGCGGGGGGGCAGGATGAGGTCTGAAGCTTTCTTT. It yields the protein CASSLRGGRMRSEAFF.

V usage is TRBV7-3 and J usage is TRBJ2-6; D remains ambiguous. V lost 9 bases, J lost 2 bases, and 14 bases lay in between. Germline V CDR1 and CDR2: SGHTA, FQGTGA. The CDR3 totals 15 residues. In nucleotides, the CDR3 is TGTGCCAGTCTTCTGCAGGCAACTGGGGCCAACGTCCTGACTTTC. Its protein is CASLLQATGANVLTF.

This rearrangement joins TRBV5-1 to TRBJ2-3; D possibly corresponds to TRBD2 (5 bases). Germline CDR1 is SGHRS and CDR2 is YFSETQ. The CDR3 length is 16 residues. V gave up 4 bases and J gave up 1 base, with 16 bases separating them. Written as DNA, the CDR3 is TGCGCCAGCAGCCAAGGACTCTTAAGCGGCACAGATACGCAGTATTTT. Its protein is CASSQGLLSGTDTQYF.

This chain uses TRBV19 with TRBJ1-5; D might be TRBD1 (5 bases). The CDR3 length is 15 residues. Deletions cut 3 bases from V and 6 bases from J, with 15 bases between. CDR1 is LNHDA and CDR2 is SQIVND in the germline V gene (reference sequence). CDR3 residues: CASSIFSGISQPQHF. In DNA, the CDR3 is TGTGCCAGTAGTATCTTTTCAGGGATCAGTCAGCCCCAGCATTTT.

This rearrangement joins TRBV7-9 to TRBJ2-4; 7 bases map to TRBD1. This CDR3 has 15 residues. V dropped 5 bases and J dropped 4; count of bases not matched to a gene: 8. Germline CDR1 reads SEHNR; CDR2 reads FQNEAQ (reference sequence). This chain's CDR3 is CASSQYGQEKNIQYF. DNA for the CDR3: TGTGCCAGCAGCCAATACGGACAGGAGAAAAACATTCAGTACTTC.

This clone was picked up one time. CDR3 loop: CASSDSVGTTPDTQYF. Here the CDR3 DNA reads TGTGCCAGCAGTGACTCAGTAGGGACAACCCCAGATACGCAGTATTTT. This chain uses TRBV6-4 with TRBJ2-3, with D maybe TRBD1 (6 bases). CDR3 size: 16 residues. Germline V CDR1 and CDR2: MRHNA, SNTAGT. V lost 0 bases and J 4 bases, leaving 14 bases between the germline ends.

This sequence joins TRBV5-1 and TRBJ2-7, with TRBD1 identical over 7 bases. This CDR3 is built from 14 residues. J gave up 3 bases and V 4 bases, and 7 bases lay outside the gene matches. Germline V gene data show CDR1 as SGHRS and CDR2 as YFSETQ. This chain's CDR3 is CASSADRVGYEQYF. As DNA, the CDR3 is TGCGCCAGCAGCGCCGACAGGGTCGGCTACGAGCAGTACTTC.

This chain joins TRBV4-2 and TRBJ2-1; the D is unclear. CDR1 and CDR2 from the germline V gene are LGHNA and YNFKEQ. The CDR3 is made up of 15 amino acids. Trimming left V 0 bases short and J 7 bases short, with 13 bases between. The CDR3 spells CASSQDPLLINEQFF. The CDR3 nucleotides read TGTGCCAGCAGCCAAGATCCCCTTCTAATTAATGAGCAGTTCTTC.

The chain joins TRBV27 to TRBJ2-3; D is perhaps TRBD2 (5 bases). Trimming left V 4 bases short and J 2 bases short, with 13 bases between. There are 15 residues in the CDR3. CDR1 MNHEY and CDR2 SMNVEV come from the germline V gene (reference sequence). The CDR3 DNA is TGTGCCAGCAGTTCGGAGCTAGCCTACACAGATACGCAGTATTTT. This sequence encodes CASSSELAYTDTQYF.

This clone was counted only a few times. V usage is TRBV30 and J usage is TRBJ2-2; D gene ambiguous. The CDR3 totals 13 residues. V was clipped by 2 bases and J by 5 bases, with 9 bases between them. CDR1 GTSNPN and CDR2 SVGIG come from the germline V gene (reference sequence). CDR3 loop: CAWSTITTGELFF. For the CDR3, the DNA is TGTGCCTGGAGTACTATAACTACCGGGGAGCTGTTTTTT.

J is TRBJ1-2 and V is TRBV3-1 (or the pseudogene TRBV3-2); TRBD1 matches at 7 bases. The CDR3 has 15 amino acids. Germline CDR1 LGHDT, CDR2 YNNKEL (reference sequence). V shed 3 bases and J 5 bases; nucleotides not matched to a gene: 9. The DNA of the CDR3 is TGTGCCAGCAGCCACGCCAAAGGACAGGCGTATGGCTACACCTTC. Encoded protein: CASSHAKGQAYGYTF.

This clone was counted a few times. V is TRBV4-2 and J is TRBJ1-2; 7 nucleotides line up with TRBD1. Germline CDR1 is LGHNA and CDR2 is YNFKEQ. This CDR3 is built from 16 residues. With 3 bases clipped from V and 5 bases from J, the junction kept 12 bases outside the gene matches. The CDR3 DNA reads TGTGCCAGCAGCCAGGATGCTGGGACAGAGTTATATGGCTACACCTTC. Residues: CASSQDAGTELYGYTF.

This clone has a single count. The rearrangement joins TRBV9 to TRBJ1-1, with 9 bases matching TRBD1. With 7 bases clipped from V and 1 base from J, the junction kept 14 bases outside the gene matches. Germline values: CDR1 SGDLS, CDR2 YYNGEE. This CDR3 region has 17 residues. CDR3: CASAVNAGQGGNTEAFF. The CDR3 nucleotides are TGTGCCAGCGCCGTCAATGCGGGACAGGGAGGGAACACTGAAGCTTTCTTT.

This clone was picked up a small number of times. The chain is built from TRBV14 and TRBJ2-5, with TRBD2 identical over 9 bases. Trimming took 1 base from V and 4 from J; bases not matched to a gene: 13. CDR1 and CDR2 (germline): SGHDN, FVKESK. This CDR3 is built from 18 residues. The CDR3 protein is CASSQGVGVAGATETQYF. The DNA of the CDR3 is TGTGCCAGCAGCCAAGGAGTTGGAGTAGCGGGAGCTACAGAGACCCAGTACTTC.

This chain uses TRBV5-5 with TRBJ2-7; TRBD2 aligns across 8 bases. V dropped 4 bases and J dropped 6; count of bases not matched to a gene: 12. Germline CDR1 reads SGHKS; CDR2 reads YYEKEE (reference sequence). The CDR3 is 15 residues long. Here the CDR3 reads CASSPRTSFFLEQYF. The CDR3 nucleotides read TGTGCCAGCAGCCCACGGACTAGCTTCTTCCTCGAGCAGTACTTC.

This clone was seen once. This chain uses TRBV6-6 with TRBJ2-5; perhaps TRBD2 as D (6 bases). The germline gives CDR1 MNHNY, CDR2 SVGAGI (reference sequence). This CDR3 is 16 amino acids long. The V end lost 6 bases, the J end lost 4 bases, and 21 bases lay between the germline ends. CDR3 sequence: CASRDSGEVKGETQYF. The CDR3 coding sequence is TGTGCCAGCAGGGATAGCGGAGAAGTTAAAGGAGAGACCCAGTACTTC.

This clone came up once. The same CDR3 is also encoded by other DNA sequences in this sample. The chain has TRBV6-5 and TRBJ1-3, with D possibly matching TRBD1 (6 bases). Germline CDR1 is MNHEY and CDR2 is SVGAGI. V lost 8 bases to trimming and J lost 4 bases, with 12 bases between them. The CDR3 runs 13 residues. The DNA of the CDR3 is TGTGCCAGCTCGACAACAGGGGGAAACACCATATATTTT. It encodes CASSTTGGNTIYF.

The V call is TRBV4-3, the J call TRBJ2-1; 14 nucleotides agree with TRBD2. Per the germline V gene, CDR1 is LGHNA and CDR2 is YSLEER. V shed 5 bases and J 6 bases; nucleotides not matched to a gene: 6. The CDR3 is 16 amino acids. For the CDR3, the DNA is TGCGCCAGCAGCGATTCCGGGACTAGCGGGAGCAATGAGCAGTTCTTC. This sequence encodes CASSDSGTSGSNEQFF.

The chain couples TRBV10-3 to TRBJ1-4; D possibly corresponds to TRBD1 (6 bases). CDR3 length equals 14 residues. V lost 6 bases to trimming and J lost 4 bases, with 12 bases between them. Germline V gives CDR1 ENHRY, CDR2 SYGVKD. The CDR3 DNA sequence: TGTGCCATCAGGGAGACAGGCGGTAATGAAAAACTGTTTTTT. It specifies CAIRETGGNEKLFF.

The genes are TRBV6-5 and TRBJ1-4; D gene uncertain. The V end was cut by 0 bases, the J end by 4 bases, with 12 bases between. Per germline, CDR1 MNHEY and CDR2 SVGAGI. CDR3 length: 16 residues. The CDR3 coding sequence is TGTGCCAGCAGTTACTCGTGGGCAGCCTATAATGAAAAACTGTTTTTT. Amino acids: CASSYSWAAYNEKLFF.